This entry lists 30 T cell receptor beta chains sequenced from one sample in a study of T-cell reconstitution after alpha-beta-depleted transplantation in children. Unique molecular identifiers tagged the TCRbeta library. In TCRdb, the PCR reads were re-called with MiXCR into one record per CDR3 protein. This sample yields 350,000 to 450,000 distinct CDR3 sequences, of which 10% to 15% are seen a single time; 3.5% to 4.5% belongs to the top ten. The sequencing used PBMCs, collected from the stem cell graft. All receptors derive from a human donor who donated a stem cell graft to a child with Fanconi anemia.

The rearrangement links TRBV6-5 to TRBJ2-3, with unresolved D. V shed 0 bases and J shed 5 bases, with 12 bases lying between them. There are 15 residues in the CDR3. Germline V CDR1 and CDR2: MNHEY, SVGAGI. The CDR3 spells CASSYSSGKLDTQYF. The CDR3 bases are TGTGCCAGCAGTTACTCCAGTGGGAAGCTAGATACGCAGTATTTT.

There are a few counts of this clonotype. The gene calls are TRBV7-2 and TRBJ1-5, with D perhaps TRBD1 (6 bases). The germline V gene has CDR1 SGHTA and CDR2 FQGNSA. V lost 2 bases to trimming and J lost 0 bases, with 8 bases between them. The CDR3 is made up of 15 amino acids. In DNA, the CDR3 is TGTGCCAGCAGCTTAAGGGGGGATAGCAATCAGCCCCAGCATTTT. The encoded protein is CASSLRGDSNQPQHF.

This clonotype was seen at least ten times. The V call is TRBV5-1, the J call TRBJ2-1, with D possibly TRBD2 on 5 matching bases. The germline V and J ends were trimmed by 7 bases and 4 bases, with 15 bases remaining between them. CDR3 length equals 14 residues. CDR1 is SGHRS, CDR2 YFSETQ, per germline. The CDR3 coding sequence is TGCGCCAGCTCGAACGGGATTCTATACAATGAGCAGTTCTTC. This encodes CASSNGILYNEQFF.

A few counts support this clonotype. J is TRBJ1-6 and V is TRBV24-1; D is uncertain. The length of the CDR3 is 14 residues. Trimming removed 7 bases from V and 2 bases from J, with 8 bases in between. Germline assignment: CDR1 KGHDR and CDR2 SFDVKD. CDR3 in amino acids: CATSDGTYNSPLHF. The CDR3 nucleotides read TGTGCCACCAGCGACGGGACCTATAATTCACCCCTCCACTTT.

This clonotype was recorded a few times. This sequence joins TRBV9 and TRBJ2-7, with D possibly being TRBD1 or TRBD2 (5 bases each). The length of the CDR3 is 15 residues. Trimming cost V 3 bases and J 2 bases, with 15 bases left between them. Germline CDR1 reads SGDLS; CDR2 reads YYNGEE. CDR3 loop: CASSADFGATYEQYF. CDR3 DNA sequence: TGTGCCAGCAGCGCGGACTTTGGGGCAACCTACGAGCAGTACTTC.

Notes on this clonotype: Germline and junction disagree at one end, which may indicate a read error. The V gene is TRBV20-1, the J gene TRBJ2-5; D assignment may be TRBD1 or TRBD2 (7 bases each). CDR1 and CDR2 (germline): DFQATT, SNEGSKA (reference sequence). The CDR3 consists of 14 residues. The CDR3: CSASGGALQGTQYF. The CDR3 region has the DNA TGCAGTGCCTCAGGGGGGGCCCTACAAGGGACCCAGTACTTC.

The chain employs TRBV5-1 and TRBJ1-2, with 7 positions matching TRBD1. The J segment lost 2 bases and the V segment lost 0 bases, leaving 4 bases of the junction unmatched. This CDR3 is 15 amino acids long. Per the germline V gene, CDR1 is SGHRS and CDR2 is YFSETQ. DNA for the CDR3: TGCGCCAGCAGCTTGGACAGGGGCTTGAACTATGGCTACACCTTC. Amino acid sequence: CASSLDRGLNYGYTF.

The CDR3 here is CSAREGGARTDTQYF. The CDR3, as DNA: TGCAGTGCCAGGGAGGGGGGGGCCCGCACAGATACGCAGTATTTT. V usage is TRBV20-1 and J usage is TRBJ2-3; possible D gene TRBD2, 7 bases. CDR1 is DFQATT and CDR2 is SNEGSKA in the germline V gene (reference sequence). V was pared by 6 bases and J by 1 base, with 17 bases between. The CDR3 sequence is 15 residues long.

The chain combines TRBV30 with TRBJ2-5; no reliable D call. This CDR3 spans 13 amino acids. Trimming took 0 bases from V and 2 from J, leaving 7 bases between them. Germline loops: CDR1 GTSNPN, CDR2 SVGIG (reference sequence). The CDR3 loop reads CAWSVRSQETQYF. Written as DNA, the CDR3 is TGTGCCTGGAGTGTACGTAGTCAAGAGACCCAGTACTTC.

This rearrangement joins TRBV12-3 or TRBV12-4 to TRBJ1-5; D not resolved. CDR3 length: 17 residues. V lost 0 bases and J 2 bases, leaving 14 bases between the germline ends. This chain's CDR3 is CASSLALDAAGNQPQHF. The CDR3 nucleotides are TGTGCCAGCAGTTTAGCGCTTGACGCCGCAGGCAATCAGCCCCAGCATTTT.

This clonotype appeared a few times. This sequence joins TRBV29-1 and TRBJ2-5; 8 bases fit TRBD1. Trimming removed 4 bases from V and 5 bases from J; junction bases left unmatched: 9. This CDR3 has 14 amino acids. CDR1 and CDR2 (germline): SQVTM, ANQGSEA. The chain's CDR3 is CSVATGGRWETQYF. The CDR3 region has the DNA TGCAGCGTTGCTACAGGGGGTAGATGGGAGACCCAGTACTTC.

This clonotype has a count of ten or more. The chain combines TRBV9 with TRBJ1-6, with TRBD1 identical over 8 bases. The CDR3 extends over 16 amino acids. Trimming cost V 3 bases and J 8 bases; bases outside gene matches: 10. CDR1 and CDR2 (germline): SGDLS, YYNGEE. CDR3 loop: CASSADRAEVDSPLHF. DNA of the CDR3: TGTGCCAGCAGCGCGGACAGGGCTGAGGTCGATTCACCCCTCCACTTT.

This clonotype was counted only a few times. The chain carries TRBV12-5 and TRBJ2-2; D could derive from TRBD1 or TRBD2 (5 bases each). Germline V gene sequence: CDR1 LGHNT, CDR2 FRNRAP. The CDR3 covers 15 residues. V dropped 5 bases and J dropped 0 bases, with 10 bases sitting between them. The DNA for the CDR3 is TGTGCTAGTGGTCCCGGGACGGCGAACACCGGGGAGCTGTTTTTT. Translated, it gives CASGPGTANTGELFF.

Ten or more counts support this clonotype. The chain combines TRBV11-2 with TRBJ2-7, with a possible D match to TRBD2 (7 bases). Germline CDR1 reads SGHAT; CDR2 reads FQNNGV. This CDR3 is built from 14 residues. Trimming removed 5 bases from V and 5 bases from J, with 16 bases in between. The CDR3 sequence is CASSPRGGANEQYV. The DNA for the CDR3 is TGTGCCAGCAGCCCTAGAGGGGGGGCGAACGAGCAGTACGTC.

J is TRBJ1-2 and V is TRBV20-1; 7 bases align to TRBD1. The V and J ends lost 8 bases and 4 bases, in that order; junction bases with no gene match: 10. Germline V gene data show CDR1 as DFQATT and CDR2 as SNEGSKA (reference sequence). The CDR3 consists of 13 residues. In nucleotides, the CDR3 is TGCAGTCCAGTCCGGGGACAGACCTATGGCTACACCTTC. Translated, it gives CSPVRGQTYGYTF.

The table lists this clonotype with a few counts. The CDR3 coding sequence is TGTGCCAGCAGCCCCCAAGCCCGGAGAGGGGGCAGAGTCTACACCTTC. Protein product: CASSPQARRGGRVYTF. The rearrangement links TRBV3-1 to TRBJ1-2; TRBD1 aligns across 7 bases. With V trimmed by 4 bases and J by 10 bases, 18 bases remained unmatched. The CDR3 sequence is 16 residues long. Germline V gene data show CDR1 as LGHDT and CDR2 as YNNKEL (reference sequence).

The chain recombines TRBV29-1 with TRBJ2-3; tentative D call: TRBD2 (5 bases). The CDR3 consists of 15 residues. Trimming shortened V by 1 base and J by 4 bases, and 15 bases separated the two germline ends. Germline CDR1 and CDR2: SQVTM and ANQGSEA. CDR3 sequence reads: CSVEGGRTGADTQYF. CDR3 DNA sequence: TGCAGCGTTGAAGGTGGCAGGACCGGGGCAGATACGCAGTATTTT.

The table lists this clonotype with many counts. The J gene is TRBJ1-5, the V gene TRBV6-5; the D gene is possibly TRBD1 (5 bases). The V end lost 11 bases, the J end lost 3 bases, and 14 bases lay between the germline ends. Germline V CDR1 and CDR2: MNHEY, SVGAGI. The CDR3 is 13 amino acids. The CDR3 nucleotides are TGTGCCTGCCGACAGTCTTTCAATCAGCCCCAGCATTTT. It codes for CACRQSFNQPQHF.

The chain employs TRBV11-2 and TRBJ2-1; 7 bases align to TRBD1. V lost 10 bases to trimming and J lost 14 bases; unmatched junction nucleotides: 11. Germline V gives CDR1 SGHAT, CDR2 FQNNGV. The CDR3 sequence is 11 residues long. The DNA for the CDR3 is TGTGCCACCCACTCCGGGACAGAAAAGTTCTTC. Encoded protein: CATHSGTEKFF.

This clonotype was picked up a small number of times. This chain uses TRBV7-9 with TRBJ1-1; D is unresolved. The CDR3 contains 14 residues. The germline CDR1 and CDR2 sequences are SEHNR and FQNEAQ (reference sequence). Trimming removed 7 bases at V and 2 bases at J, with 14 bases between. The CDR3 bases are TGTGCCAGCACCCTTCGGACCGATAACACTGAAGCTTTCTTT. It is translated as CASTLRTDNTEAFF.

This sequence joins TRBV7-2 and TRBJ1-2; D unclear. Germline-derived CDR1 and CDR2 are SGHTA and FQGNSA. The V end was cut by 6 bases, the J end by 6 bases, with 8 bases between. This CDR3 spans 11 amino acids. CDR3 bases: TGTGCCAGCAGAGTTAATGATGGCTACACCTTC. This sequence encodes CASRVNDGYTF.

The chain joins TRBV7-2 to TRBJ2-1, with D possibly being TRBD1 (6 bases). Looked up from germline, CDR1 is SGHTA and CDR2 is FQGNSA. The V gene lost 5 bases and the J gene lost 1 base, with 12 bases spanning the gap. This CDR3 has 15 residues. The CDR3 reads CASSKTQGSYNEQFF. The CDR3 DNA follows: TGTGCCAGCAGCAAAACACAGGGTTCCTACAATGAGCAGTTCTTC. Supplemented by reference TRBV7-2 and TRBJ2-1, the full variable domain reads GAGVSQSPSNKVTEKGKDVELRCDPISGHTALYWYRQSLGQGLEFLIYFQGNSAPDKSGLPSDRFSAERTGGSVSTLTIQRTQQEDSAVYLCASSKTQGSYNEQFFGPGTRLTVL.

Ten or more counts support this clonotype. The chain carries TRBV20-1 and TRBJ2-7; TRBD2 aligns across 7 bases. Looked up from germline, CDR1 is DFQATT and CDR2 is SNEGSKA (reference sequence). This CDR3 has 11 residues. The ends lost 1 base at V and 6 bases at J; junction bases unmatched: 0. The CDR3 loop is CSARGEGEQYF. CDR3 nucleotide sequence: TGCAGTGCTAGAGGGGAGGGCGAGCAGTACTTC.

This clonotype was found a few times. J is TRBJ1-1 and V is TRBV5-6; the D is unclear. The CDR3 extends over 15 amino acids. Trimming removed 5 bases from V and 7 bases from J, with 21 bases in between. The germline CDR1 and CDR2 sequences are SGHDT and YYEEEE. CDR3 sequence: CASRSEGSYSFEAFF. CDR3 coding DNA: TGTGCCAGCAGGAGCGAAGGAAGCTATTCCTTTGAAGCTTTCTTT.

In its sample, this clonotype was seen a few times. The chain links TRBV5-1 to TRBJ1-1; TRBD1 agrees at 9 bases. Germline CDR1 SGHRS, CDR2 YFSETQ. With V trimmed by 1 base and J by 2 bases, 18 bases remained unmatched. This CDR3 comprises 20 residues. The CDR3 here is CASSLKWDRDPGPGNTEAFF. The CDR3 DNA reads TGCGCCAGCAGCTTGAAGTGGGACAGGGATCCGGGCCCTGGAAACACTGAAGCTTTCTTT.

The sample holds a few counts of this clonotype. The chain links TRBV7-8 to TRBJ2-2; 7 bases map to TRBD2. CDR1 is SGHVS, CDR2 FQNEAQ, per germline. V trimming: 6 bases; J trimming: 6 bases; junction bases outside the gene matches: 7. CDR3 length: 14 amino acids. CDR3 sequence reads: CASRISTSPGELFF. The CDR3, as DNA: TGTGCCAGCAGGATCTCGACTAGCCCCGGGGAGCTGTTTTTT.

The chain has TRBV6-5 and TRBJ2-1; D gene ambiguous. V lost 0 bases, J lost 4 bases, and 13 bases lay in between. The germline V gene has CDR1 MNHEY and CDR2 SVGAGI. This CDR3 has 16 residues. This CDR3 reads CASSYSISDGYNEQFF. Here the CDR3 DNA reads TGTGCCAGCAGTTACTCGATCTCTGACGGTTACAATGAGCAGTTCTTC.

In this sample, this clonotype turned up a few times. This chain connects TRBV3-1 to TRBJ1-6; 10 nucleotides line up with TRBD1. Looked up from germline, CDR1 is LGHDT and CDR2 is YNNKEL (reference sequence). J was trimmed by 8 bases and V by 6 bases; bases with no gene match: 4. The CDR3 length is 14 residues. The CDR3 sequence: CASRSGTGDSPLHF. The CDR3 DNA follows: TGTGCCAGCAGATCCGGGACAGGGGATTCACCCCTCCACTTT.

The chain's CDR3 is CASTGQNTEAFF. For the CDR3, the DNA is TGCGCCAGCACTGGACAGAACACTGAAGCTTTCTTT. J is TRBJ1-1 and V is TRBV10-1, with D possibly being TRBD1 (5 bases). The CDR3 totals 12 residues. Between the trimmed V and J ends, which lost 7 bases and 1 base, there was a span of 7 bases. The germline V gene encodes CDR1 WNHNN and CDR2 SYGVQD (reference sequence).

Ten or more counts support this clonotype. The chain links TRBV7-6 to TRBJ2-1, with unresolved D. CDR3 length: 12 amino acids. The V end lost 0 bases, the J end lost 9 bases, and 6 bases lay between the germline ends. CDR1 and CDR2 (germline): SGHVS, FNYEAQ. The CDR3 region is CASSLASGEQFF. CDR3 coding DNA: TGTGCCAGCAGCTTAGCTTCGGGTGAGCAGTTCTTC. Together with reference TRBV7-6 and TRBJ2-1, the CDR3 gives the full variable domain: GAGVSQSPRYKVTKRGQDVALRCDPISGHVSLYWYRQALGQGPEFLTYFNYEAQQDKSGLPNDRFSAERPEGSISTLTIQRTEQRDSAMYRCASSLASGEQFFGPGTRLTVL.